This T cell receptor beta chain was identified in a study of control samples from healthy donors and cancer patients. The repertoire was sequenced with immunoSEQ multiplex PCR; TCRdb's copy has only in-frame clones and lacks some. The table has roughly 220,000 clones, around 94% seen once. The clonotype was recovered from a man aged 50 to 60 in good health. Material for sequencing was blood.

The CDR3 coding sequence is TGTGCCAGCAGCTTGGCCCTGGACTCTACAGCTAATTCACCCCTCCACTTT. Translation: CASSLALDSTANSPLHF. The chain links TRBV5-8 to TRBJ1-6; D is ambiguous. This CDR3 is 17 amino acids long. Germline lookup yields CDR1 SGHTS and CDR2 YDEGEE. Trimming stripped 0 bases from V and 6 bases from J, with 16 bases between.